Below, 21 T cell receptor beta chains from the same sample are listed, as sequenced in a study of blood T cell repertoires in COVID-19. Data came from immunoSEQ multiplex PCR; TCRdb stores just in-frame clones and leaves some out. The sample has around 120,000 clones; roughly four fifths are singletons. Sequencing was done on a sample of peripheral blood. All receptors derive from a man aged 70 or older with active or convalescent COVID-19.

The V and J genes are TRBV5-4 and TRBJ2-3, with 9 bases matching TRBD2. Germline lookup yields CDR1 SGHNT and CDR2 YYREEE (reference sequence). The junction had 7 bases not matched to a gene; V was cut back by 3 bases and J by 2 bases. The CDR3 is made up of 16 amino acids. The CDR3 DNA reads TGTGCCAGCAGCTCTTCGACTAGCGGCCTCACAGATACGCAGTATTTT. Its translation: CASSSSTSGLTDTQYF.

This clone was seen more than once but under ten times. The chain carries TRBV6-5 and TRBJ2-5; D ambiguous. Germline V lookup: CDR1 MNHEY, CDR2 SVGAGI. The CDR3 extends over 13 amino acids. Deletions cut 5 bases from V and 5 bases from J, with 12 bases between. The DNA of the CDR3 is TGTGCCAGCAGTAATTGGGCAGCCGAGACCCAGTACTTC. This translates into CASSNWAAETQYF.

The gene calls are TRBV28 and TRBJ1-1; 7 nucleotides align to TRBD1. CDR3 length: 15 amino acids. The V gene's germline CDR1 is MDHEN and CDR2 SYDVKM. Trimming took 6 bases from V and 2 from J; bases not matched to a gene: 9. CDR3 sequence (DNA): TGTGCCAGCAGGCCCCGGGACAGACCCAACACTGAAGCTTTCTTT. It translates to CASRPRDRPNTEAFF.

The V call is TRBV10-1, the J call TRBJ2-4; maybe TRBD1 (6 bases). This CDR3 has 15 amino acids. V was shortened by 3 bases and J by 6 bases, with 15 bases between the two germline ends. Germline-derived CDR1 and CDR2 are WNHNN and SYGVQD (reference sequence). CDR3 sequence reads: CASSDSDRPANIQYF. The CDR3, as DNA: TGCGCCAGCAGTGATTCAGACAGGCCCGCAAACATTCAGTACTTC.

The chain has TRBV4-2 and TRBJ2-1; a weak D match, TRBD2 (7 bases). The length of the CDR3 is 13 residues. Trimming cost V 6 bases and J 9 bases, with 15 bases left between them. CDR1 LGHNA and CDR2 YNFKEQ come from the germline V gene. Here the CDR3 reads CASRSAGAGEQFF. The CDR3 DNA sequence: TGTGCCAGCAGGTCCGCGGGGGCGGGTGAGCAGTTCTTC.

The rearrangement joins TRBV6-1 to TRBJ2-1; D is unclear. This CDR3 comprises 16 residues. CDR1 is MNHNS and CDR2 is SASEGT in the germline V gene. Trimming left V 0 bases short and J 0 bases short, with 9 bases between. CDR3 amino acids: CASSEAVLSSYNEQFF. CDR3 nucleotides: TGTGCCAGCAGTGAAGCGGTACTAAGCTCCTACAATGAGCAGTTCTTC.

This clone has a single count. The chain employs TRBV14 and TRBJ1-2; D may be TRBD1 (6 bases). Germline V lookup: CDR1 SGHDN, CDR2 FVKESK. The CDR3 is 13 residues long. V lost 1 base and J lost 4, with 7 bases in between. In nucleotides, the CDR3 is TGTGCCAGCAGCCAAGGGACAGCCTATGGCTACACCTTC. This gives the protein CASSQGTAYGYTF.

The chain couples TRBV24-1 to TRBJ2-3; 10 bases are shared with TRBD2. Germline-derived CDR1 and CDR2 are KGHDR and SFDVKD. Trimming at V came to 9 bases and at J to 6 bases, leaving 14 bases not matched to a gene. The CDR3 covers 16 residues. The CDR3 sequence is CATSRGTSVPTDTQYF. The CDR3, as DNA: TGTGCCACCTCGAGAGGGACTAGCGTCCCTACGGATACGCAGTATTTT.

Here the CDR3 DNA reads TGCAGCGTTGAAGGAACCCAGCTCCTCGGGGAGACCCAGTACTTC. Its protein product is CSVEGTQLLGETQYF. This sequence joins TRBV29-1 and TRBJ2-5; no firm D call. The CDR3 length is 15 residues. Germline lookup yields CDR1 SQVTM and CDR2 ANQGSEA. Trimming stripped 1 base from V and 5 bases from J, with 17 bases between. The full variable domain, in which reference TRBV29-1 and TRBJ2-5 provide the parts outside the CDR3, is SAVISQKPSRDICQRGTSLTIQCQVDSQVTMMFWYRQQPGQSLTLIATANQGSEATYESGFVIDKFPISRPNLTFSTLTVSNMSPEDSSIYLCSVEGTQLLGETQYFGPGTRLLVL.

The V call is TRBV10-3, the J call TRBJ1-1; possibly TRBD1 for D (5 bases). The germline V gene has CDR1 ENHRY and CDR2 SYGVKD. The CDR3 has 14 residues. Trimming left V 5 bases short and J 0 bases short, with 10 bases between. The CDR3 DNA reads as TGTGCCATCAGTAGACAGAACATGAACACTGAAGCTTTCTTT. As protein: CAISRQNMNTEAFF.

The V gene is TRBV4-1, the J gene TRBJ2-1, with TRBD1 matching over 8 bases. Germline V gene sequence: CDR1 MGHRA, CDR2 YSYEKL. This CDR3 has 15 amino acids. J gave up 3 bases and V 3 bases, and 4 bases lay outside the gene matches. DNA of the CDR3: TGCGCCAGCAGCCAGCAGGGGGCCCTCTACAATGAGCAGTTCTTC. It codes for CASSQQGALYNEQFF.

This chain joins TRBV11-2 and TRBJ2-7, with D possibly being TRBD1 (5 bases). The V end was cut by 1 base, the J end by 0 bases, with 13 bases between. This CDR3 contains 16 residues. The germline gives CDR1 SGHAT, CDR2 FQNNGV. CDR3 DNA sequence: TGTGCCAGCAGCTTAGGGACAATGGGTCTCTCCTACGAGCAGTACTTC. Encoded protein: CASSLGTMGLSYEQYF.

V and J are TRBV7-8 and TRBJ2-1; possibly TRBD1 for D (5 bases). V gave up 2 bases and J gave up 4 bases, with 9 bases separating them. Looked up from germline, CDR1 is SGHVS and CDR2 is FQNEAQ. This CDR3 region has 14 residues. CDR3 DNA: TGTGCCAGCAGCTTATCTAGACAGTACAATGAGCAGTTCTTC. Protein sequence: CASSLSRQYNEQFF.

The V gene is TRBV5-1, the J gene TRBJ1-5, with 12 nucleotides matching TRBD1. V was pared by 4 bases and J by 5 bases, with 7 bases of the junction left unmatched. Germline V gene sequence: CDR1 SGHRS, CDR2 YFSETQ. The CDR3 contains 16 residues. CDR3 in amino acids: CASSPGTGGSHQPQHF. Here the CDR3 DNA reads TGCGCCAGCAGCCCCGGGACAGGGGGCTCTCATCAGCCCCAGCATTTT.

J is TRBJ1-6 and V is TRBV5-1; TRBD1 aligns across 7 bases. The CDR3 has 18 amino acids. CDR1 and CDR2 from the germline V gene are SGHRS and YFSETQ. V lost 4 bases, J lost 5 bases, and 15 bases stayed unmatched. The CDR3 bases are TGCGCCAGCAGCATGACAGGGACCAACCTGGCAAATAATTCACCCCTCCACTTT. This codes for CASSMTGTNLANNSPLHF.

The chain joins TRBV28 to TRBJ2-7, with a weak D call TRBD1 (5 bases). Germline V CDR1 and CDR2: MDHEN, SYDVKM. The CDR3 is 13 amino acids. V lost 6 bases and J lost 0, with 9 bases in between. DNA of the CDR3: TGTGCCAGCAGAGGGGTTAGCTCCTACGAGCAGTACTTC. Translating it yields CASRGVSSYEQYF.

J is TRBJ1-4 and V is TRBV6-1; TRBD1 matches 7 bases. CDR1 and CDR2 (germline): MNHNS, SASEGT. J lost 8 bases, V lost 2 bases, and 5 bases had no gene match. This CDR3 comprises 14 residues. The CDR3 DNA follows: TGTGCCAGCAGTGAAAAGGGGGCGGGAGAAAAACTGTTTTTT. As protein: CASSEKGAGEKLFF.

The CDR3: CAWSEGQPNTEAFF. CDR3 in DNA: TGTGCCTGGAGTGAAGGACAGCCGAACACTGAAGCTTTCTTT. The chain couples TRBV30 to TRBJ1-1; D perhaps matches TRBD1 (6 bases). The V end lost 1 base, the J end lost 1 base, and 10 bases lay between the germline ends. The CDR3 is 14 amino acids. Germline V gives CDR1 GTSNPN, CDR2 SVGIG (reference sequence).

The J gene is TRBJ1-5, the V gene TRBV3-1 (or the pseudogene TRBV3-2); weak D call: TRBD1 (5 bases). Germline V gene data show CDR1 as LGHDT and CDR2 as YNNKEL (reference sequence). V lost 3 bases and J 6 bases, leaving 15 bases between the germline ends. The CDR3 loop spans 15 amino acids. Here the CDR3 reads CASSQGLDLFQPQHF. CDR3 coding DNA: TGTGCCAGCAGCCAGGGACTGGATTTATTTCAGCCCCAGCATTTT.

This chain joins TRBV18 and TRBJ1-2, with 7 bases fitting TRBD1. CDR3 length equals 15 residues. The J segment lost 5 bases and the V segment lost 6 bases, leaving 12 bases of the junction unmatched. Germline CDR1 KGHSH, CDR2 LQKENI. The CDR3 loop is CASSSMGTELYGYTF. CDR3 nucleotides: TGTGCCAGCTCCTCCATGGGGACAGAATTATATGGCTACACCTTC.

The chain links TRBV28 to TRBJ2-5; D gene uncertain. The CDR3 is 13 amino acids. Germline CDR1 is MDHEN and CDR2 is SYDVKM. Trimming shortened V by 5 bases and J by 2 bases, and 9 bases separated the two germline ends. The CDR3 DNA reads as TGTGCCAGCAGTACCACTCATCAAGAGACCCAGTACTTC. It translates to CASSTTHQETQYF.